Listed below are T cell receptor beta chains from one sample, sequenced in a study of cytomegalovirus exposure and HLA in healthy donors. Assay: immunoSEQ multiplex PCR; the TCRdb copy retains only in-frame clones and omits some. The sample consists of approximately 98,000 clones, about 80% of them appearing once. The sample consisted of PBMCs. The origin of the receptors is a man aged 18 to 29 in good health and CMV-seropositive. The CDR3 runs from the conserved cysteine through the conserved F or W. The D gene is left open where the match is weak. A clone size is listed for some rows: how often the clone was seen (once, few, many), or a class if it is expanded.

TRBV11-2	TRBJ2-7	.	TRBD2	CASSSKALAGGQYF	TGTGCCAGCAGCTCAAAGGCCCTAGCGGGGGGGCAGTACTTC
TRBV11-1	TRBJ2-7	.	TRBD1	CASSLGPPTGTTYEQYF	TGTGCCAGCAGCTTAGGTCCCCCGACAGGGACCACCTACGAGCAGTACTTC
TRBV15	TRBJ1-4	.	.	CATRAATNEKLFF	TGTGCCACCAGGGCGGCAACTAATGAAAAACTGTTTTTT
TRBV19	TRBJ2-1	.	.	CASSIAGVSYNEQFF	TGTGCCAGTAGTATAGCGGGGGTCTCCTACAATGAGCAGTTCTTC
TRBV19	TRBJ2-7	once	TRBD2	CASSIAGDSYEQYF	TGTGCCAGTAGTATCGCGGGGGACTCCTACGAGCAGTACTTC
TRBV5-1	TRBJ2-7	.	.	CASSWGSGTPTYEQYF	TGCGCCAGCAGCTGGGGGTCCGGGACACCGACCTACGAGCAGTACTTC
TRBV28	TRBJ2-1	.	TRBD2	CASRAGGNYNEQFF	TGTGCCAGCAGGGCGGGGGGAAACTACAATGAGCAGTTCTTC
TRBV6-1	TRBJ2-1	once	TRBD2	CASSEVSSGANNEQFF	TGTGCCAGCAGTGAAGTCTCTAGCGGGGCCAACAATGAGCAGTTCTTC
TRBV5-4	TRBJ1-2	.	TRBD1	CASTLGTVIGYTF	TGTGCCAGCACCCTCGGGACAGTGATTGGCTACACCTTC
TRBV11-3	TRBJ1-1	few	.	CASSLDPTRAEAFF	TGTGCCAGCAGCTTAGATCCCACCAGGGCTGAAGCTTTCTTT
TRBV11-2	TRBJ2-7	.	TRBD2	CASSLDIGGATYEQYF	TGTGCCAGCAGCTTAGACATCGGGGGGGCAACCTACGAGCAGTACTTC
TRBV6-5	TRBJ1-3	.	TRBD1	CASRGDRGSGNTIYF	TGTGCCAGCAGGGGGGACAGGGGCTCTGGAAACACCATATATTTT
TRBV7-9	TRBJ1-1	.	.	CASNHETEAFF	TGTGCCAGCAATCACGAGACTGAAGCTTTCTTT
TRBV6-1	TRBJ2-7	.	.	CASSELGRGPTYEQYF	TGTGCCAGCAGTGAATTAGGGCGGGGGCCGACCTACGAGCAGTACTTC
TRBV28	TRBJ1-6	.	.	CASSPSLGDLSPLHF	TGTGCCAGCAGTCCAAGCCTAGGAGACCTTTCACCCCTCCACTTT
TRBV6-1	TRBJ1-5	.	.	CASSGNRVSQPQHF	TGTGCCAGCAGTGGGAACAGGGTCAGTCAGCCCCAGCATTTT
TRBV7-7	TRBJ2-3	few	TRBD1	CASSPGTGGTDTQYF	TGTGCCAGCAGCCCCGGGACAGGGGGCACAGATACGCAGTATTTT
TRBV4-1	TRBJ1-2	.	.	CASSQEWPVNYGYTF	TGCGCCAGCAGCCAAGAATGGCCAGTTAACTATGGCTACACCTTC
TRBV27	TRBJ2-3	few	TRBD2	CASSFLFLAGGPDTQYF	TGTGCCAGCAGTTTCCTTTTCCTGGCGGGGGGTCCAGATACGCAGTATTTT
TRBV20-1	TRBJ1-1	.	.	CSTGLTEAFF	TGCAGTACAGGGCTCACTGAAGCTTTCTTT
TRBV7-2	TRBJ1-2	.	.	CASRAQGTQGYTF	TGTGCCAGCAGAGCACAGGGAACTCAGGGCTACACCTTC
TRBV7-6	TRBJ2-1	.	.	CASSLEGREEYNEQFF	TGTGCCAGCAGCTTAGAGGGCAGGGAGGAGTACAATGAGCAGTTCTTC
TRBV14	TRBJ1-2	.	.	CASSQWGRADGYTF	TGTGCCAGCAGCCAGTGGGGTCGAGCGGATGGCTACACCTTC
TRBV6-5	TRBJ2-1	few	.	CASSKGPAGQFF	TGTGCCAGCAGTAAAGGGCCCGCGGGGCAGTTCTTC
TRBV27	TRBJ2-3	few	TRBD1	CASSLGTGPSTDTQYF	TGTGCCAGCAGTTTAGGGACAGGGCCTAGCACAGATACGCAGTATTTT
TRBV5-4	TRBJ2-1	.	TRBD2	CASSSNLGLAGGRGEQFF	TGTGCCAGCAGCAGTAATCTTGGGCTAGCGGGGGGGCGGGGAGAGCAGTTCTTC
TRBV6-1	TRBJ2-1	.	TRBD1	CASTGTARFYNEQFF	TGTGCCAGCACAGGGACAGCCCGATTCTACAATGAGCAGTTCTTC
TRBV5-6	TRBJ2-3	.	.	CASSLTGTDTQYF	TGTGCCAGCAGCTTGACAGGCACAGATACGCAGTATTTT
TRBV6-6	TRBJ1-5	.	.	CASSYDTGGVQHF	TGTGCCAGCAGCTATGACACGGGGGGGGTCCAGCATTTT
TRBV15	TRBJ2-5	.	TRBD2	CATSRGLAGTQETQYF	TGTGCCACCAGCAGGGGTCTAGCGGGTACCCAAGAGACCCAGTACTTC
TRBV28	TRBJ2-1	once	TRBD1	CASSLNLGQGENEQFF	TGTGCCAGCAGTTTAAACTTAGGACAGGGGGAAAATGAGCAGTTCTTC
TRBV9	TRBJ1-4	.	.	CASSARESSLDEKLFF	TGTGCCAGCAGCGCAAGGGAATCTAGCTTGGATGAAAAACTGTTTTTT
TRBV7-6	TRBJ1-2	.	TRBD1	CASSYGTGDGYTF	TGTGCCAGCAGTTATGGGACAGGGGATGGCTACACCTTC
TRBV6-1	TRBJ2-4	.	TRBD1	CASLLTGGSIQYF	TGTGCCAGCTTGTTGACAGGGGGGAGCATTCAGTACTTC
TRBV9	TRBJ1-2	.	.	CASSVVREGYTF	TGTGCCAGCAGCGTAGTAAGGGAGGGCTACACCTTC